This T cell receptor (beta chain) was documented in a study of shared clonotypes between healthy human individuals (dated by TCRdb to the early 2020s). Regarding the research as a whole: A few men and a couple of women, aged 18 to 49 years, made up the cohort. Per donor, leukapheresis produced somewhere between about 0.94 and 9.5 billion PBMCs. Blood TCR repertoires of about five healthy adults were deeply sequenced to estimate repertoire size and the extent of clonotype sharing between individuals. Libraries were prepared and TCR repertoires were sequenced by different laboratories using diverse techniques, in order to increase sequencing depth and limit assay-specific biases. For each donor, CD4 naive and CD4 memory were each given three plates, CD8 naive was given two plates, and CD8 memory was given one plate.

With regard to this clone: Its antigen is unknown. No base-level quality is on record; no much larger clone is a single base apart.

TCR CDR3 regions were amplified from genomic DNA by multiplex PCR using the deep immunoSEQ assay. Extracted genomic DNA from each cell subset was spread evenly across all wells of several immunoSEQ 96-well plates, with each plate serving as a replicate. For sorted subsets, 200 to 250 ng of genomic DNA, equivalent to 30,000 or so T cell genomes, went into each replicate PCR. Purified libraries were measured with a Qubit 3.0 fluorometer, size-checked on a Bioanalyzer 2100, and measured again with the KAPA Library Quantification kit. A separate single-read 150-cycle Illumina NextSeq 550 flow cell was used to sequence each immunoSEQ 96-well plate. In the original analysis: Because only junctional sequences without quality scores were contained in the immunoSEQ output, filtering matching that applied to full-length reads could not be performed. To assign V/J genes and CDR3, sequences were annotated against IMGT germline references using PyIR, a Python wrapper for IgBLAST v1.9. Reads were removed for weak V/J assignments (E-value above 1e-6), missing CDR3, stop codons, out-of-frame junctions, or ambiguous translated residues. A V3J clonotype was defined by an identical inferred V gene, J gene, and CDR3 amino acid sequence. To compute the percentage overlap between repertoires, the number of shared unique clonotypes was divided by the size of the smaller repertoire. RTK rarefaction, the Chao1 estimator, and Recon v2.1 estimates of unobserved clonotypes were used to assess repertoire richness. Generation probabilities for all TCRbeta clonotypes obtained by the gDNA method from four donors were computed using OLGA. In TCRdb, the immuneACCESS table is reduced to in-frame sequences with V and J assigned. These tables do not hold every clone; where another copy was compared, an unresolved V gene accounts for under half, and the others remain unexplained. V and J calls and clone size are as listed in that table; D and trimming were resolved from the DNA. The table for this sample lists about 2.1 million clones; 80% to 95% of them were counted only once. The ten largest clonotypes hold about 1.7% of the sample.

Including the terminal cysteine and phenylalanine, the CDR3 comprises 18 residues. Just the 54-base CDR3 DNA is kept, in frame starting at base 1. The junction shows trimming of 0 bases on V and 3 bases on J, and the gene matches do not reach 8 bases of it. In the germline V gene (reference sequence), CDR1 corresponds to MNHEY and CDR2 to SMNVEV. For the CD8 naive samples, CD45RO-negative cells were positively selected for CCR7, yielding a CD45RA+CCR7+ population from which TemRA cells were excluded. The donors were healthy, HIV-negative adults with no recently reported acute infections or vaccinations. Only Caucasian adults living in Nashville, Tennessee, USA were represented among the donors. Blood was obtained by leukapheresis, after which PBMCs were separated by Ficoll-Histopaque density gradient centrifugation and cryopreserved in liquid nitrogen vapor phase. Analytical flow cytometry was used to check the purity and quantity of each magnetically sorted T cell population. From each sorted fraction, genomic DNA was isolated and quantified by UV absorbance on a Nanodrop 2000c.

Summary of the overall study and its limitations: Sharing across a few donors was observed for approximately 5% of naive CD4, under 4% of naive CD8, 2% to 2.5% of memory CD4, and roughly 0.4% of memory CD8 clonotypes. Estimated clonotype richness was generally larger for naive than for memory subsets. Based on pairwise subsampling, the degree of clonotype sharing among donors was expected to be affected by sequencing depth. The small number of donors limited the genetic and exposure-history diversity represented. Higher generation probabilities were observed for clonotypes shared by all four sorted-subset donors than for non-shared clonotypes. Only blood was sampled, and tissue TCR repertoires likely differ from those in blood. Incomplete sequencing was indicated by rarefaction of sorted-subset datasets, despite the large sequencing depth.

The TCR originated in a man aged 18 to 29 in good health. Some clones in this sample may be carry-over from other donors' samples. Material: naive CD8+ T cells from PBMCs. The cell subset or site label here, explained by the study, means: CD45RA+CCR7+. This receptor chain uses TRBV27 and TRBJ1-4; TRBD1 lines up with 9 middle nucleotides. The encoded CDR3 is CASSLSGTGSFANEKLFF. The nucleotide sequence reads TGTGCCAGCAGTTTATCGGGGACAGGGTCGTTCGCTAATGAAAAACTGTTTTTT.